This T cell receptor beta chain was profiled in a study of T cells in Graves' hyperthyroidism and ophthalmopathy. Whole-study results and caveats: The model made its ophthalmopathy prediction, and onset followed a median approximately 6.5 months later.

The CDR3 sequence is 14 residues long. The germline V gene has CDR1 SGHVS and CDR2 FNYEAQ. Trimming removed 0 bases from V and 3 bases from J, with 8 bases in between. Amplification yielded TCR beta CDR3 regions, with RNA transcripts as the source. The HTBI primer set drove a first-round RT-PCR of the TCR CDR3. TCRdb reprocessed the multiplex PCR reads with MiXCR, giving one entry per CDR3 protein. Of roughly 720,000 distinct CDR3 sequences listed, roughly 17% are singletons. Stable hyperthyroidism: no ophthalmopathy progression over 18 months of follow-up. Isolation of PBMCs was performed on about 10 ml fresh peripheral blood. Comments on this clonotype: Its antigen is not identified.

Sequencing input: blood. The chain uses TRBV7-6 and TRBJ2-5, with D tentatively TRBD2 (5 bases). This receptor was obtained from a man aged 50 or older with Graves' hyperthyroidism. CDR3 residues: CASSLAAGKETQYF. The CDR3, as DNA: TGTGCCAGCAGCTTAGCGGCGGGCAAAGAGACCCAGTACTTC. Based on the CDR3 plus reference TRBV7-6 and TRBJ2-5, the full variable domain is GAGVSQSPRYKVTKRGQDVALRCDPISGHVSLYWYRQALGQGPEFLTYFNYEAQQDKSGLPNDRFSAERPEGSISTLTIQRTEQRDSAMYRCASSLAAGKETQYFGPGTRLLVL.